A selection of T cell receptor beta chains follows, all from one sample in a study of high-grade serous ovarian cancer treatment subgroups. The data were produced by immunoSEQ multiplex PCR, yet TCRdb's version contains in-frame clones alone and is incomplete. The sample has several thousand clones, approximately 70% seen once. What was sequenced was tumor tissue. The receptors were gathered from a human donor with high-grade serous ovarian cancer. The CDR3 runs from the conserved cysteine through the conserved F or W. The D gene is left open where the match is weak. The size field is filled for only some rows; it gives once, few, many or a size class.

CDR3 protein	CDR3 DNA	J gene	V gene	clone size	D gene
CASSLGKEWYEQYF	TGTGCCAGCAGTTTGGGGAAGGAGTGGTACGAGCAGTACTTC	TRBJ2-7	TRBV27	few	NA
CSVEPAGVVTPDTQYF	TGCAGCGTAGAACCAGCGGGAGTGGTAACGCCAGATACGCAGTATTTT	TRBJ2-3	TRBV29-1	NA	TRBD2
CSIIAGVLETQYF	TGCAGCATAATAGCGGGAGTTTTAGAGACCCAGTACTTC	TRBJ2-5	TRBV29-1	NA	TRBD2
CASSPRTGGSNEQFF	TGTGCCAGCAGTCCCCGGACAGGGGGCTCCAATGAGCAGTTCTTC	TRBJ2-1	TRBV27	NA	TRBD1
CASRSPWAGYNEQFF	TGTGCCAGCAGGTCACCTTGGGCGGGGTACAATGAGCAGTTCTTC	TRBJ2-1	TRBV7-6	once	NA
CASSDGQGAFYEQYF	TGTGCCAGCAGCGACGGACAGGGGGCCTTCTACGAGCAGTACTTC	TRBJ2-7	TRBV5-6	NA	TRBD1
CASSPRVLGLREKLFF	TGTGCCAGCAGCCCGCGGGTCTTGGGGTTGAGGGAAAAACTGTTTTTT	TRBJ1-4	TRBV7-8	NA	NA
CASSYSSNQPQHF	TGTGCCAGCAGTTACAGTAGCAATCAGCCCCAGCATTTT	TRBJ1-5	TRBV6-5	NA	NA
CASSSGTSVSTDTQYF	TGCGCCAGCAGCTCCGGGACTAGCGTAAGCACAGATACGCAGTATTTT	TRBJ2-3	TRBV5-1	NA	TRBD2
CASSQDKPAGGWNEQFF	TGCGCCAGCAGCCAAGATAAACCAGCGGGAGGTTGGAATGAGCAGTTCTTC	TRBJ2-1	TRBV4-3	NA	TRBD2
CASSSPQGRYEQYF	TGTGCCAGCAGCTCCCCTCAGGGGCGCTACGAGCAGTACTTC	TRBJ2-7	TRBV7-8	NA	NA
CASGPLSTIYF	TGTGCCAGCGGTCCATTGTCCACCATATATTTT	TRBJ1-3	TRBV2	NA	NA
CASSLKTETQYF	TGCGCCAGCAGCTTAAAAACTGAGACCCAGTACTTC	TRBJ2-5	TRBV5-1	once	NA
CASSLDPTGGLFEYGYTF	TGTGCCAGCAGCTTAGATCCCACAGGGGGCTTATTTGAGTATGGCTACACCTTC	TRBJ1-2	TRBV7-9	few	TRBD1
CASSLGQGATEAFF	TGCGCCAGCAGCCTGGGACAGGGGGCAACTGAAGCTTTCTTT	TRBJ1-1	TRBV5-1	large	TRBD1
CASSLVADSAESYEQYF	TGTGCCAGCAGCCTCGTAGCGGACAGCGCCGAATCCTACGAGCAGTACTTC	TRBJ2-7	TRBV16	NA	NA
CASRSQMGPGVQPQHF	TGTGCCAGTAGAAGTCAAATGGGACCGGGAGTTCAGCCCCAGCATTTT	TRBJ1-5	TRBV19	once	NA
CASSLGWGAGYQPQHF	TGTGCCAGCAGCTTGGGATGGGGGGCCGGGTATCAGCCCCAGCATTTT	TRBJ1-5	TRBV5-4	NA	NA
CASSYSSLGTDTQYF	TGTGCCAGCAGTTACTCGAGTCTCGGCACAGATACGCAGTATTTT	TRBJ2-3	TRBV6-6	medium-sized	NA
CASSYSSGSFGEQFF	TGTGCCAGCAGTTACTCGAGTGGTAGCTTCGGTGAGCAGTTCTTC	TRBJ2-1	TRBV6-5	NA	NA
CASSQEIPGYQETQYF	TGCGCCAGCAGCCAAGAAATTCCAGGGTACCAAGAGACCCAGTACTTC	TRBJ2-5	TRBV4-1	few	NA
CASRRESSYNEQFF	TGTGCCAGCCGTAGGGAAAGCTCCTACAATGAGCAGTTCTTC	TRBJ2-1	TRBV6-5	NA	NA
CSVGGGSGANVLTF	TGCAGCGTGGGAGGGGGCTCTGGGGCCAACGTCCTGACTTTC	TRBJ2-6	TRBV29-1	few	NA
CARSHGTARGANVLTF	TGTGCCAGAAGCCACGGGACAGCGAGGGGGGCCAACGTCCTGACTTTC	TRBJ2-6	TRBV5-3	NA	TRBD1
CASSINALGGNTIYF	TGCGCCAGCAGTATCAACGCTCTGGGAGGAAACACCATATATTTT	TRBJ1-3	TRBV5-1	NA	NA
CASSPYNPGLGSTDTQYF	TGTGCCAGCTCACCCTACAACCCGGGACTAGGAAGCACAGATACGCAGTATTTT	TRBJ2-3	TRBV18	few	TRBD2
CAWSGANYGYTF	TGTGCCTGGAGTGGGGCTAACTATGGCTACACCTTC	TRBJ1-2	TRBV30	once	NA
CASSMDAGTGGYEQYF	TGTGCCAGTAGTATGGACGCCGGGACAGGGGGCTACGAGCAGTACTTC	TRBJ2-7	TRBV19	NA	TRBD1
CASSLAQGHGYTF	TGTGCCAGCAGCTTAGCCCAGGGCCATGGCTACACCTTC	TRBJ1-2	TRBV7-9	NA	NA
CASSFLGGAGTEAFF	TGTGCCAGCAGTTTTCTAGGGGGCGCGGGTACTGAAGCTTTCTTT	TRBJ1-1	TRBV27	large	TRBD1
CASSKLAGDYYLAKNIQYF	TGTGCCAGTAGTAAACTAGCGGGCGACTACTACCTAGCCAAAAACATTCAGTACTTC	TRBJ2-4	TRBV19	NA	TRBD2
CASSHTGTHVDTQYF	TGCGCCAGCAGCCACACCGGGACACATGTTGATACGCAGTATTTT	TRBJ2-3	TRBV4-3	NA	NA
CASSFSETEAFF	TGTGCCAGCAGCTTTAGTGAGACTGAAGCTTTCTTT	TRBJ1-1	TRBV5-6	NA	NA
CASSEDRGGPLHF	TGCGCCAGCAGTGAGGACAGGGGAGGACCCCTCCACTTT	TRBJ1-6	TRBV10-2	NA	TRBD1
CASSSLAGGSGTGELFF	TGTGCCAGCAGTTCACTAGCGGGAGGGAGTGGCACCGGGGAGCTGTTTTTT	TRBJ2-2	TRBV27	NA	TRBD2
CASSLAVRVQETQYF	TGTGCCAGCAGCTTAGCGGTCAGAGTGCAAGAGACCCAGTACTTC	TRBJ2-5	TRBV7-2	NA	NA
CASSLSSGNTGELFF	TGTGCCAGCAGTTTATCTAGCGGTAACACCGGGGAGCTGTTTTTT	TRBJ2-2	TRBV27	few	NA
CASSQGFSGAEQYF	TGTGCCAGCAGCCAAGGGTTTTCGGGAGCCGAGCAGTACTTC	TRBJ2-7	TRBV14	NA	NA
CASSVDVNNEQFF	TGTGCCAGCAGCGTAGACGTGAACAATGAGCAGTTCTTC	TRBJ2-1	TRBV9	NA	NA
CAISEGAPGTNEQFF	TGTGCCATCAGTGAAGGGGCCCCAGGGACCAATGAGCAGTTCTTC	TRBJ2-1	TRBV10-3	NA	NA
CASSLLPSGVQTDYGYTF	TGTGCCAGCAGCTTATTACCGTCTGGGGTACAGACAGACTATGGCTACACCTTC	TRBJ1-2	TRBV7-8	NA	NA